The present entry profiles one TCR beta chain with its context. The sample belongs to a study of blood T cell repertoires in COVID-19. On the study more broadly: Acute and convalescent COVID-19 samples came from the United States, Italy and Spain. The analysed material was cDNA or gDNA that came from T cells, B-cell-depleted T cells, or PBMCs.

In the source study's methods: Estimation of nucleated cell counts was performed using reference gene primer amplification. Profiled with immunoSEQ multiplex PCR; TCRdb holds only in-frame clones, not every one. V and J calls and clone size are as listed in that table; D and trimming were resolved from the DNA. Of about 200,000 clones listed, more than 80% are singletons. The sequencing sample was made of peripheral blood. The clonotype originates from a man between 25 and 39 years old who had recovered from COVID-19.

In DNA form, the CDR3 reads TGTGCCAGCAGTGCCCTTTACAGGGGAAATTCACCCCTCCACTTT. Translation: CASSALYRGNSPLHF. The V call is TRBV6-4, the J call TRBJ1-6; TRBD1 agrees at 7 bases. The V gene end was trimmed by 4 bases and the J gene end by 7 bases; junction bases not matched to a gene: 7. The germline V gene has CDR1 MRHNA and CDR2 SNTAGT. This CDR3 contains 15 residues.